Reported below is one TCR beta chain. This specimen belongs to a study of human T cells and chemical hapten exposure. On the study more broadly: Doses of diphenylcyclopropenone went to the patients' scalps weekly throughout the roughly 25-week study. Patch tests put 0.01% DPC on the upper back, read at 6 days.

Time point noted: patch test 3, about 24 weeks after DPC sensitization. Stated treatment: therapeutic diphenylcyclopropenone sensitization with weekly scalp DPC. Individual cDNA molecules in this library carried unique molecular identifiers. TCRdb reprocessed the RACE reads via MiXCR and lists one record per CDR3 protein. The sample yields around 85,000 distinct CDR3 sequences, 10% to 15% seen once. Germline-derived CDR1 and CDR2 are SEHNR and FQNEAQ (reference sequence). The CDR3 length is 17 residues. V was pared by 4 bases and J by 0 bases, with 7 bases of the junction left unmatched. J is TRBJ2-1 and V is TRBV7-9, with 9 bases that match TRBD2. The TCR originated in a woman in her forties or fifties with alopecia areata. Some clones in this sample may be carry-over from other donors' samples. The sequenced sample was whole blood, obtained in connection with sensitization to the hapten diphenylcyclopropenone (DPC). The CDR3 region is CASSWEAGGYSYNEQFF. In DNA form, the CDR3 reads TGTGCCAGCAGCTGGGAGGCGGGAGGGTACTCCTACAATGAGCAGTTCTTC.